These 28 T cell receptor beta chains originate from one sample sequenced in a study of blood T cell repertoires in COVID-19. Clones were read by immunoSEQ multiplex PCR, and TCRdb kept only the in-frame ones, dropping some. Among a few hundred thousand clones listed, more than 75% were seen once. Sequencing used PBMCs or T cells enriched from blood (not recorded which). These receptors were obtained from a woman between 18 and 30 years old who had recovered from COVID-19.

This chain connects TRBV9 to TRBJ1-6; 8 bases line up with TRBD1. V lost 4 bases to trimming and J lost 10 bases; unmatched junction nucleotides: 10. Looked up from germline, CDR1 is SGDLS and CDR2 is YYNGEE. The length of the CDR3 is 15 residues. The CDR3 is CASSQTDRGFSPLHF. In nucleotides, the CDR3 is TGTGCCAGCAGCCAAACCGACAGGGGCTTCTCACCCCTCCACTTT.

The rearrangement links TRBV4-1 to TRBJ1-5, with unresolved D. CDR1 and CDR2 (germline): MGHRA, YSYEKL. This CDR3 spans 16 amino acids. Trimming stripped 1 base from V and 2 bases from J, with 12 bases between. CDR3 coding DNA: TGCGCCAGCAGCCAAGGTATGAGGTTCGGCAATCAGCCCCAGCATTTT. Protein: CASSQGMRFGNQPQHF.

The rearrangement links TRBV28 to TRBJ2-2; D possibly corresponds to TRBD1 (6 bases). The CDR3 is 16 residues long. With 6 bases removed from V and 0 bases from J, the gap between germline ends came to 14 bases. The germline V gene encodes CDR1 MDHEN and CDR2 SYDVKM. The CDR3 DNA reads as TGTGCCAGCAGCCGACGGGGACACCCGAACACCGGGGAGCTGTTTTTT. It codes for CASSRRGHPNTGELFF. The full variable domain, completed using reference TRBV28 and TRBJ2-2, is DVKVTQSSRYLVKRTGEKVFLECVQDMDHENMFWYRQDPGLGLRLIYFSYDVKMKEKGDIPEGYSVSREKKERFSLILESASTNQTSMYLCASSRRGHPNTGELFFGEGSRLTVL.

J is TRBJ2-3 and V is TRBV9; D is undetermined. Trimming shortened V by 0 bases and J by 2 bases, and 10 bases separated the two germline ends. The CDR3 consists of 15 residues. Germline V CDR1 and CDR2: SGDLS, YYNGEE. The CDR3, as DNA: TGTGCCAGCAGCGTAGAATCATACTACACAGATACGCAGTATTTT. This translates into CASSVESYYTDTQYF.

The V and J genes are TRBV7-9 and TRBJ2-7, with 8 positions matching TRBD1. CDR3 length: 15 amino acids. V shed 4 bases and J 0 bases; nucleotides not matched to a gene: 5. Germline lookup yields CDR1 SEHNR and CDR2 FQNEAQ (reference sequence). This chain's CDR3 is CASSYRDRSSYEQYF. The CDR3 DNA reads as TGTGCCAGCAGCTACCGGGACAGGAGCTCCTACGAGCAGTACTTC. Looking up the rest from reference TRBV7-9 and TRBJ2-7 gives the full variable domain: DTGVSQNPRHKITKRGQNVTFRCDPISEHNRLYWYRQTLGQGPEFLTYFQNEAQLEKSRLLSDRFSAERPKGSFSTLEIQRTEQGDSAMYLCASSYRDRSSYEQYFGPGTRLTVT.

The chain recombines TRBV6-5 with TRBJ2-5; 8 bases are shared with TRBD1. V gave up 6 bases and J gave up 1 base; unmatched junction bases: 4. Looked up from germline, CDR1 is MNHEY and CDR2 is SVGAGI. This CDR3 has 14 amino acids. DNA of the CDR3: TGTGCCAGCAGACCCGACAGGGGCCAAGAGACCCAGTACTTC. Encoded protein: CASRPDRGQETQYF.

The chain is built from TRBV5-1 and TRBJ2-7; D might be TRBD2 (5 bases). V lost 4 bases and J 5 bases, leaving 19 bases between the germline ends. There are 15 residues in the CDR3. Germline lookup yields CDR1 SGHRS and CDR2 YFSETQ. The CDR3 coding sequence is TGCGCCAGCAGCGCGGAGGACGGCCCAAGGGACGAGCAGTACTTC. It codes for CASSAEDGPRDEQYF.

The V call is TRBV7-2, the J call TRBJ1-4; 8 nucleotides match TRBD1. The CDR3 covers 13 residues. The germline V gene has CDR1 SGHTA and CDR2 FQGNSA. With V trimmed by 7 bases and J by 8 bases, 6 bases remained unmatched. CDR3 amino acids: CASKDRVGEKLFF. The CDR3 DNA is TGTGCCAGCAAGGACAGGGTGGGGGAAAAACTGTTTTTT.

The chain joins TRBV7-8 to TRBJ2-5; tentatively, D is TRBD1 (6 bases). The CDR3 has 17 amino acids. The germline V gene has CDR1 SGHVS and CDR2 FQNEAQ. Trimming took off 1 base at V and 3 bases at J, with 18 bases between the two ends. The CDR3 bases are TGTGCCAGCAGCTTAGAATCGCAGGGGACGCGGGAAGAGACCCAGTACTTC. As protein: CASSLESQGTREETQYF.

The rearrangement uses TRBV3-1 (or the pseudogene TRBV3-2) and TRBJ1-1, with no clear D. The ends were cut back, 4 bases at V and 2 bases at J, with 14 bases in the middle. This CDR3 has 15 amino acids. From germline, CDR1 is LGHDT and CDR2 YNNKEL (reference sequence). CDR3 in amino acids: CASSLYAGGNTEAFF. CDR3 nucleotides: TGTGCCAGCAGCCTCTACGCGGGAGGAAACACTGAAGCTTTCTTT.

The V call is TRBV27, the J call TRBJ2-7, with D maybe TRBD2 (6 bases). The length of the CDR3 is 15 residues. Between the trimmed V and J ends, which lost 5 bases and 3 bases, there was a span of 17 bases. Germline assignment: CDR1 MNHEY and CDR2 SMNVEV (reference sequence). CDR3 protein: CASSPRLDQHYEQYF. The DNA of the CDR3 is TGTGCCAGCAGTCCTCGACTAGACCAACACTACGAGCAGTACTTC.

Only one count was recorded for this clone. The V and J genes are TRBV11-3 and TRBJ1-1; D perhaps matches TRBD1 (6 bases). This CDR3 comprises 15 residues. Deletions cut 1 base from V and 1 base from J, with 10 bases between. Germline lookup yields CDR1 SGHNT and CDR2 YENEEA. The CDR3 spells CASSLAGTRNTEAFF. The CDR3, as DNA: TGTGCCAGCAGCTTAGCCGGGACACGGAACACTGAAGCTTTCTTT.

V and J are TRBV7-6 and TRBJ2-3; 11 bases are shared with TRBD2. The CDR3 is 16 residues long. V lost 5 bases, J lost 2 bases, and 6 bases stayed unmatched. Germline V gene data show CDR1 as SGHVS and CDR2 as FNYEAQ. The CDR3 here is CASSALLAGDTDTQYF. As DNA, the CDR3 is TGTGCCAGCAGCGCGTTACTAGCGGGGGACACAGATACGCAGTATTTT.

This chain connects TRBV30 to TRBJ1-5; TRBD1 is a possible D gene (6 bases). V was shortened by 6 bases and J by 4 bases, with 19 bases between the two germline ends. This CDR3 spans 15 amino acids. Germline CDR1 is GTSNPN and CDR2 is SVGIG (reference sequence). The CDR3 DNA is TGTGCCTGCACTTGGGGGGGGGCGAAGAATCAGCCCCAGCATTTT. This gives the protein CACTWGGAKNQPQHF.

This chain links TRBV19 with TRBJ1-5; 10 bases are shared with TRBD1. The CDR3 consists of 19 residues. The germline V gene encodes CDR1 LNHDA and CDR2 SQIVND (reference sequence). V lost 3 bases to trimming and J lost 0 bases; unmatched junction nucleotides: 11. The CDR3 reads CASSMPGTGAFYSNQPQHF. CDR3 coding DNA: TGTGCCAGTAGTATGCCTGGGACAGGGGCCTTTTATAGCAATCAGCCCCAGCATTTT.

This clone was seen a single time. The chain couples TRBV5-1 to TRBJ2-2, with D perhaps TRBD2 (7 bases). Germline V CDR1 and CDR2: SGHRS, YFSETQ. Trimming stripped 0 bases from V and 1 base from J, with 19 bases between. This CDR3 has 19 amino acids. The CDR3 DNA sequence: TGCGCCAGCAGCTTGGAGCCGGGGGGCCCACCGAGGAACACCGGGGAGCTGTTTTTT. Its protein is CASSLEPGGPPRNTGELFF.

This rearrangement joins TRBV2 to TRBJ2-1, with TRBD2 as a possible D gene (5 bases). Germline assignment: CDR1 SNHLY and CDR2 FYNNEI. This CDR3 region has 13 residues. Trimming left V 2 bases short and J 10 bases short, with 12 bases between. The CDR3 DNA reads TGTGCCAGCAGTGAAATCGGAGGAGGCGAGCAGTTCTTC. It codes for CASSEIGGGEQFF.

This rearrangement joins TRBV12-3 or TRBV12-4 to TRBJ2-3, with D hard to call. The V end was cut by 8 bases, the J end by 6 bases, with 9 bases between. CDR3 length: 11 amino acids. This CDR3 is CASGPRDTQYF. CDR3 nucleotide sequence: TGTGCCAGCGGTCCCAGGGATACGCAGTATTTT.

The chain links TRBV6-5 to TRBJ1-1; tentatively, D is TRBD1 (5 bases). The CDR3 length is 14 residues. Trimming cost V 6 bases and J 0 bases, with 11 bases left between them. Germline CDR1 MNHEY, CDR2 SVGAGI. The CDR3 region is CASSPRVMNTEAFF. The CDR3 DNA sequence: TGTGCCAGCAGCCCCAGGGTGATGAACACTGAAGCTTTCTTT.

As concerns this clone: The same CDR3 can be traced to other DNA sequences in this sample. This sequence joins TRBV11-1 and TRBJ1-1; no clear D. Germline loops: CDR1 SGHAT, CDR2 FQDESV (reference sequence). The V end was cut by 5 bases, the J end by 5 bases, with 6 bases between. This CDR3 is 11 amino acids long. The CDR3 spells CASSLGTEAFF. The CDR3 DNA follows: TGTGCCAGCAGCCTCGGGACTGAAGCTTTCTTT. The full variable domain, in which reference TRBV11-1 and TRBJ1-1 provide the parts outside the CDR3, is EAEVAQSPRYKITEKSQAVAFWCDPISGHATLYWYRQILGQGPELLVQFQDESVVDDSQLPKDRFSAERLKGVDSTLKIQPAELGDSAMYLCASSLGTEAFFGQGTRLTVV.

This chain uses TRBV11-1 with TRBJ2-1, with 8 bases fitting TRBD2. Germline V gives CDR1 SGHAT, CDR2 FQDESV (reference sequence). The CDR3 runs to 15 residues. J gave up 2 bases and V 4 bases, and 4 bases lay outside the gene matches. The CDR3 loop reads CASSWGGGTYNEQFF. Here the CDR3 DNA reads TGTGCCAGCAGCTGGGGCGGGGGGACCTACAATGAGCAGTTCTTC.

The chain carries TRBV19 and TRBJ2-7; D is possibly TRBD2 (5 bases). CDR1 is LNHDA and CDR2 is SQIVND in the germline V gene (reference sequence). Trimming removed 3 bases at V and 3 bases at J, with 15 bases between. The CDR3 spans 15 residues. This chain's CDR3 is CASSMDGNGYYEQYF. CDR3 nucleotides: TGTGCCAGTAGTATGGACGGGAACGGGTACTACGAGCAGTACTTC. The full variable domain, in which reference TRBV19 and TRBJ2-7 provide the parts outside the CDR3, is DGGITQSPKYLFRKEGQNVTLSCEQNLNHDAMYWYRQDPGQGLRLIYYSQIVNDFQKGDIAEGYSVSREKKESFPLTVTSAQKNPTAFYLCASSMDGNGYYEQYFGPGTRLTVT.

J is TRBJ2-1 and V is TRBV9; 10 bases map to TRBD2. Trimming took 0 bases from V and 8 from J; bases not matched to a gene: 8. Germline CDR1 reads SGDLS; CDR2 reads YYNGEE. There are 16 residues in the CDR3. The CDR3 is CASSVARGTSVYEQFF. The CDR3 bases are TGTGCCAGCAGCGTAGCTCGCGGGACTAGCGTTTATGAGCAGTTCTTC.

The chain recombines TRBV2 with TRBJ2-7, with D tentatively TRBD1 (6 bases). Germline V CDR1 and CDR2: SNHLY, FYNNEI. Deletions cut 3 bases from V and 2 bases from J, with 8 bases between. The CDR3 covers 13 residues. CDR3 sequence reads: CASSEGQPYEQYF. Written as DNA, the CDR3 is TGTGCCAGCAGTGAGGGACAACCCTACGAGCAGTACTTC.

The chain is built from TRBV30 and TRBJ1-6; a possible D gene is TRBD1 (5 bases). The germline CDR1 and CDR2 sequences are GTSNPN and SVGIG (reference sequence). Trimming removed 4 bases at V and 7 bases at J, with 14 bases between. CDR3 size: 14 residues. The CDR3 is CAWTGIRTNSPLHF. The CDR3 nucleotides are TGTGCCTGGACAGGGATCAGGACGAATTCACCCCTCCACTTT.

The V gene is TRBV9, the J gene TRBJ2-7; D perhaps matches TRBD2 (5 bases). The length of the CDR3 is 13 residues. Germline lookup yields CDR1 SGDLS and CDR2 YYNGEE. The V end lost 7 bases, the J end lost 1 base, and 12 bases lay between the germline ends. Here the CDR3 DNA reads TGTGCCAGCGAGGACCGGGGTTCCTACGAGCAGTACTTC. Amino acid sequence: CASEDRGSYEQYF.

Worth noting for this clone: A much larger clonotype is one base distant, so this may be a read error. The sample carries other DNA sequences with the same CDR3. This sequence joins TRBV9 and TRBJ2-7; 7 nucleotides align to TRBD1. CDR1 and CDR2 (germline): SGDLS, YYNGEE. The CDR3 length is 15 residues. The CDR3 DNA reads TGTGCCAGCAGCGCGTCACCGGGACAGTCATACGAACAGTACTTC. Amino acids: CASSASPGQSYEQYF.

CDR3 DNA: TGTGCCAGCAGCGTACCCGGGACAGCATCTGGCTACACCTTC. Protein sequence: CASSVPGTASGYTF. This chain connects TRBV9 to TRBJ1-2; TRBD1 matches 7 bases. The germline V gene has CDR1 SGDLS and CDR2 YYNGEE. The CDR3 covers 14 residues. With V trimmed by 1 base and J by 7 bases, 7 bases remained unmatched.